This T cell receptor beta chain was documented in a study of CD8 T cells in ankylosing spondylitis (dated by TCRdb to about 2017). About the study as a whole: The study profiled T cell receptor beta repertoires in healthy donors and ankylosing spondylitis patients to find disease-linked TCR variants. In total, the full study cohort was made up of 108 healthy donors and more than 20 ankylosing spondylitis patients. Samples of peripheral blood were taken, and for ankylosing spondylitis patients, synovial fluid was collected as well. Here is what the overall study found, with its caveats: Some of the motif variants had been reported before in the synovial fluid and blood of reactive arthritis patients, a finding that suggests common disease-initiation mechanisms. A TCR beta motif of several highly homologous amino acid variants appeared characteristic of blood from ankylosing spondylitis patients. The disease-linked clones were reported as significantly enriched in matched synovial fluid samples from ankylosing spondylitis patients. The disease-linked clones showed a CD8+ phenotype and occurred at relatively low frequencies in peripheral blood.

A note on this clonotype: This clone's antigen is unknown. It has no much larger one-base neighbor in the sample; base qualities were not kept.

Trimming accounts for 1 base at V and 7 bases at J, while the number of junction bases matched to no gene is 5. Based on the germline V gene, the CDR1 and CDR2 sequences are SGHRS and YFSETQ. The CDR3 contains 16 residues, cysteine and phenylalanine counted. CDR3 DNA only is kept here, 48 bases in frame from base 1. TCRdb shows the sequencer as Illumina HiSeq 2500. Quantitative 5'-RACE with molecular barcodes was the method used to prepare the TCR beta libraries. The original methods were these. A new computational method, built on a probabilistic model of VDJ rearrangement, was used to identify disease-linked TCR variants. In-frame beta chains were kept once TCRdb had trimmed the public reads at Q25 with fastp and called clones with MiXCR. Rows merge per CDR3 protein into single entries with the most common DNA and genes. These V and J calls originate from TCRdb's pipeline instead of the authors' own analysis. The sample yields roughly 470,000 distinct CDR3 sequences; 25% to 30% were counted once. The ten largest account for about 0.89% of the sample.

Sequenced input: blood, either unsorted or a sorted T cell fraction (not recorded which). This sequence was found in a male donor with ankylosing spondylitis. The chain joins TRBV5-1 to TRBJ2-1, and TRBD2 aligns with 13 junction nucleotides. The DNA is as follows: TGCGCCAGCAGCTTGTCCGGGACTAGCGGGGTTAATGAGCAGTTCTTC. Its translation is CASSLSGTSGVNEQFF.